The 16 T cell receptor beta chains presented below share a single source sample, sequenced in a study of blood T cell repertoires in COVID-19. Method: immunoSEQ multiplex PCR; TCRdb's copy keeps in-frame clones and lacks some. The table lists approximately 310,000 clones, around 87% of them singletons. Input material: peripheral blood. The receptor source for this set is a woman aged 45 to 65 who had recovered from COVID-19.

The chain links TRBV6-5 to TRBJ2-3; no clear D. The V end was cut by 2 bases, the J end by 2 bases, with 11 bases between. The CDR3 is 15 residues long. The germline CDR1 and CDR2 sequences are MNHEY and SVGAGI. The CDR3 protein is CASSYLRSTTDTQYF. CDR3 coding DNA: TGTGCCAGCAGTTACCTGAGGTCTACCACAGATACGCAGTATTTT.

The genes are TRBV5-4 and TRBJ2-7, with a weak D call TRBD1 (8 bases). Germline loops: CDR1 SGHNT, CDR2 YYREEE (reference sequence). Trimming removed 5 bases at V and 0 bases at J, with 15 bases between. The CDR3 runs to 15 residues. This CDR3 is CASSPTGGASYEQYF. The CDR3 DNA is TGTGCCAGCAGTCCCACAGGGGGGGCCTCCTACGAGCAGTACTTC.

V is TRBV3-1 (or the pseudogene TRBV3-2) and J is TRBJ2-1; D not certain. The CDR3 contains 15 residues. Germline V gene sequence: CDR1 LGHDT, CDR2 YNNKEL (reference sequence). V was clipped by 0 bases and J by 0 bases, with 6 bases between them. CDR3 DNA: TGTGCCAGCAGCCAAGAGGCTAGCTCCTACAATGAGCAGTTCTTC. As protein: CASSQEASSYNEQFF.

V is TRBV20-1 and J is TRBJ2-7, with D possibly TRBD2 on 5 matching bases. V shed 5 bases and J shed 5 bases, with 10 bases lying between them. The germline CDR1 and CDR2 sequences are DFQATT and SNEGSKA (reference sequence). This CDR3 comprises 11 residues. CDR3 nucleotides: TGCAGTGCTCAAGTCGGGGACGAGCAGTACTTC. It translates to CSAQVGDEQYF.

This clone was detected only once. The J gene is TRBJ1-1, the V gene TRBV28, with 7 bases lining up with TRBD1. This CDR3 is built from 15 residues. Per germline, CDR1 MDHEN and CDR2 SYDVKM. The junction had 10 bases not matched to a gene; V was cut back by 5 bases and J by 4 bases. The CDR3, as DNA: TGTGCCAGCAGTCCCACATCGACAGGGTCCACTGAAGCTTTCTTT. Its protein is CASSPTSTGSTEAFF.

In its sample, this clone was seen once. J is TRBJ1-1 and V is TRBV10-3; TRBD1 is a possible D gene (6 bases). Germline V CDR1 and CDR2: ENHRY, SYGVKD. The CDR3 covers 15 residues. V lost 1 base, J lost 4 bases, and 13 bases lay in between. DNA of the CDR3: TGTGCCATCAGTGAGTACTGGGGGCCTGGCACTGAAGCTTTCTTT. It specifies CAISEYWGPGTEAFF.

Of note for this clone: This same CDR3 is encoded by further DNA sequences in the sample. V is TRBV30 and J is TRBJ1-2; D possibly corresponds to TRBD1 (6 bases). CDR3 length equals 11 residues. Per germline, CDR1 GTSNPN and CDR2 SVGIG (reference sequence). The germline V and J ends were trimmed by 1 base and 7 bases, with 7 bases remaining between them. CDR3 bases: TGTGCCTGGAGTGGAGGGGGTGGCTACACCTTC. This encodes CAWSGGGGYTF.

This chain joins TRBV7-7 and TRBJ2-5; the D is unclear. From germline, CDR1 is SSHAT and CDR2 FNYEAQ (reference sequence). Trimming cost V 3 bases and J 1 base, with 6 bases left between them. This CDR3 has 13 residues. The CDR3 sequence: CASSFASQETQYF. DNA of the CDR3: TGTGCCAGCAGCTTTGCGAGCCAAGAGACCCAGTACTTC. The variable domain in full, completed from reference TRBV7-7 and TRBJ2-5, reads GAGVSQSPRYKVTKRGQDVTLRCDPISSHATLYWYQQALGQGPEFLTYFNYEAQPDKSGLPSDRFSAERPEGSISTLTIQRTEQRDSAMYRCASSFASQETQYFGPGTRLLVL.

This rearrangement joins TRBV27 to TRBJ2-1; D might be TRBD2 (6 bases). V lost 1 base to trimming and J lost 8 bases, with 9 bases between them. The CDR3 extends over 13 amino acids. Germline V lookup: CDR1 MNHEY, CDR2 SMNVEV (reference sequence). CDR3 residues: CASSLLGEDEQFF. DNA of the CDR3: TGTGCCAGCAGTTTATTAGGGGAGGATGAGCAGTTCTTC.

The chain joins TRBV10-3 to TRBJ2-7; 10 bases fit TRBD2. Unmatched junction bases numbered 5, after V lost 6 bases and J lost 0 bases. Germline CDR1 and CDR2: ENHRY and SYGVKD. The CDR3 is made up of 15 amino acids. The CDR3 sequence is CAIRPGLASSYEQYF. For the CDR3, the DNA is TGTGCCATCAGGCCGGGACTAGCGTCCTCCTACGAGCAGTACTTC.

The CDR3 protein is CASSGTGTGQGYTF. The CDR3 DNA reads TGTGCCAGCAGCGGAACCGGGACAGGGCAGGGCTACACCTTC. The gene calls are TRBV5-4 and TRBJ1-2; 9 bases fit TRBD1. The CDR3 spans 14 residues. The V gene end was trimmed by 4 bases and the J gene end by 8 bases; junction bases not matched to a gene: 9. Germline values: CDR1 SGHNT, CDR2 YYREEE (reference sequence). Supplemented by reference TRBV5-4 and TRBJ1-2, the full variable domain reads ETGVTQSPTHLIKTRGQQVTLRCSSQSGHNTVSWYQQALGQGPQFIFQYYREEENGRGNFPPRFSGLQFPNYSSELNVNALELDDSALYLCASSGTGTGQGYTFGSGTRLTVV.

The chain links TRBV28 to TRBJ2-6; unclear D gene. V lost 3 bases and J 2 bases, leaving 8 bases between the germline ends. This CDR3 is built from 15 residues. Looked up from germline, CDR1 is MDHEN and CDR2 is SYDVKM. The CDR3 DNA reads TGTGCCAGCAGTTTGGCCCTTACTGGGGCCAACGTCCTGACTTTC. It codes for CASSLALTGANVLTF. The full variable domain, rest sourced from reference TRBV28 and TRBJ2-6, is DVKVTQSSRYLVKRTGEKVFLECVQDMDHENMFWYRQDPGLGLRLIYFSYDVKMKEKGDIPEGYSVSREKKERFSLILESASTNQTSMYLCASSLALTGANVLTFGAGSRLTVL.

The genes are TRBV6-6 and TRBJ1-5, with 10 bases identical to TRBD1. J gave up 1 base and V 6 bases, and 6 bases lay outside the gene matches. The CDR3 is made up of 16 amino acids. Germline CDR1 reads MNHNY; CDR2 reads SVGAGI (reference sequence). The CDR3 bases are TGTGCCAGCAGCACGTGGGACAGGGGAAGCAATCAGCCCCAGCATTTT. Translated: CASSTWDRGSNQPQHF.

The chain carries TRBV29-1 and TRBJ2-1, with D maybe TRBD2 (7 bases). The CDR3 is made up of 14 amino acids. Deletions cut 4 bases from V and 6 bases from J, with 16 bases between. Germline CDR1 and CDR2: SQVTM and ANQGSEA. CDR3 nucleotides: TGCAGCGTTGCTGAGGGGGGGGCGTTCAATGAGCAGTTCTTC. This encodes CSVAEGGAFNEQFF.

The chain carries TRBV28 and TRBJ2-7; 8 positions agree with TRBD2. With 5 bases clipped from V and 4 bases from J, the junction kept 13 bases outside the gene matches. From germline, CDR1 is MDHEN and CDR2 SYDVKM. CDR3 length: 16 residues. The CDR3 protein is CASSPQPTSVRYEQYF. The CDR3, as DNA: TGTGCCAGCAGTCCCCAACCGACTAGCGTCAGATACGAGCAGTACTTC.

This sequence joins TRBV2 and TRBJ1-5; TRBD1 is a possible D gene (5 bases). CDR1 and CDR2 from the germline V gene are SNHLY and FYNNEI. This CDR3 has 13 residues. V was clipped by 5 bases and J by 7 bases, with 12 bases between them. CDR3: CASSRDLRQPQHF. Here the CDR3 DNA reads TGTGCCAGCAGTCGGGACTTACGGCAGCCCCAGCATTTT.